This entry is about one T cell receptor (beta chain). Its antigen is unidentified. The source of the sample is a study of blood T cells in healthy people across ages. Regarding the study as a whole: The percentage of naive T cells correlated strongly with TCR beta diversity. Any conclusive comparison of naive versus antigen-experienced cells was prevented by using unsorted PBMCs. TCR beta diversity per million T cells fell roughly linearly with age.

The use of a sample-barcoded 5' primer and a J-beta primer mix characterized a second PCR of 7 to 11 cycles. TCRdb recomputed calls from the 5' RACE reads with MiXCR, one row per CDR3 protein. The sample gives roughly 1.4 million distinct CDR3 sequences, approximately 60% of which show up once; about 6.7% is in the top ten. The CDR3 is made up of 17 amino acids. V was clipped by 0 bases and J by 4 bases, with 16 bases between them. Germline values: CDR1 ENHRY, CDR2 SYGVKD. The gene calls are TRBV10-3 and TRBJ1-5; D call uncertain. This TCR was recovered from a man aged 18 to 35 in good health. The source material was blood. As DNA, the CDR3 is TGTGCCATCAGTGAGTCCAGGACCCTATCCCGTAATCAGCCCCAGCATTTT. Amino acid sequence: CAISESRTLSRNQPQHF.